This T cell receptor beta chain was sequenced during a study of human T cells and chemical hapten exposure. Study summary: The patients, most of them female, presented with alopecia areata, totalis or universalis.

The sample's time point: patch test 3, about 24 weeks after DPC sensitization. The treatment denotes: therapeutic diphenylcyclopropenone sensitization with weekly scalp DPC. The library gave individual cDNA molecules unique molecular identifiers. TCRdb reprocessed the RACE reads with MiXCR, giving one entry per CDR3 protein. The sample includes roughly 150,000 distinct CDR3 sequences, about a quarter of them seen just once. This clonotype was seen just once. The sample was whole blood, taken in connection with sensitization to the hapten diphenylcyclopropenone (DPC). This TCR was recovered from a woman between 18 and 30 years old with alopecia areata. Some clones in this sample may be carry-over from other donors' samples.

The CDR3 nucleotides are TGTGCCAGCAGTCGACAGAAAAGCTCCTATAATTCACCCCTCCACTTT. This sequence encodes CASSRQKSSYNSPLHF. The chain carries TRBV7-2 and TRBJ1-6; TRBD1 is a possible D gene (5 bases). The CDR3 totals 16 residues. Trimming removed 6 bases at V and 0 bases at J, with 12 bases between. The germline V gene encodes CDR1 SGHTA and CDR2 FQGNSA.